This is a list of T cell receptor beta chains from one sample in a study of CD8 T cells in ankylosing spondylitis. TCRdb reanalysed the 5' RACE reads using MiXCR and keeps one entry per CDR3 protein. The sample holds under 250,000 distinct CDR3 sequences, around 6.6% seen once. Sequences were obtained from blood, either unsorted or a sorted T cell fraction (not recorded which). Receptor source: a male donor with ankylosing spondylitis. Each CDR3 is given without its conserved first and last residue. Each record gives: J gene, clone size, V gene, CDR3 protein. Clone size is stated in some rows and not others, as once, few, many or a class when expanded.

j_call: TRBJ2-7
clone_size: many
v_call: TRBV7-9
cdr3_aa: ASSFTTGKNYEQY

j_call: TRBJ2-2
clone_size: many
v_call: TRBV28
cdr3_aa: ASSKVSTGELF

j_call: TRBJ2-1
clone_size: many
v_call: TRBV29-1
cdr3_aa: SVDGGESSYNEQF

j_call: TRBJ1-1
clone_size: few
v_call: TRBV30
cdr3_aa: AWSVGKNTEAF

j_call: TRBJ1-1
clone_size: many
v_call: TRBV15
cdr3_aa: ATSRNRGTGDTEAF

j_call: TRBJ2-7
clone_size: many
v_call: TRBV24-1
cdr3_aa: ATSGVGSWEQY

j_call: TRBJ2-1
clone_size: many
v_call: TRBV12-3/TRBV12-4
cdr3_aa: ASSFGFYNEQF

j_call: TRBJ2-7
clone_size: many
v_call: TRBV29-1
cdr3_aa: SVDPGTGEYEQY

j_call: TRBJ2-3
clone_size: NA
v_call: TRBV20-1
cdr3_aa: SARGFYPTDTQY

j_call: TRBJ2-2
clone_size: many
v_call: TRBV29-1
cdr3_aa: SADYIGELF

j_call: TRBJ2-5
clone_size: NA
v_call: TRBV7-9
cdr3_aa: ASSLERHGETQY

j_call: TRBJ2-7
clone_size: NA
v_call: TRBV7-6
cdr3_aa: ASSPRGGGKVVGGYEQY

j_call: TRBJ2-3
clone_size: many
v_call: TRBV4-1
cdr3_aa: ASSQDLAGGTDTQY

j_call: TRBJ2-5
clone_size: NA
v_call: TRBV20-1
cdr3_aa: SATLPTHQETQY

j_call: TRBJ2-1
clone_size: many
v_call: TRBV29-1
cdr3_aa: SVEISQQF

j_call: TRBJ2-6
clone_size: NA
v_call: TRBV27
cdr3_aa: ASSLLGVGGANVLT

j_call: TRBJ2-2
clone_size: NA
v_call: TRBV5-1
cdr3_aa: ASSSGGTGFVTGELF

j_call: TRBJ2-5
clone_size: few
v_call: TRBV6-5
cdr3_aa: ASSYGQGWETQY

j_call: TRBJ2-1
clone_size: many
v_call: TRBV27
cdr3_aa: ASSAISSYNEQF

j_call: TRBJ2-1
clone_size: many
v_call: TRBV7-9
cdr3_aa: ASTTSGKGNEQF

j_call: TRBJ2-5
clone_size: few
v_call: TRBV12-3/TRBV12-4
cdr3_aa: ASSFGALLRETQY

j_call: TRBJ2-7
clone_size: many
v_call: TRBV4-3
cdr3_aa: ASSQERGTYEQY

j_call: TRBJ2-7
clone_size: few
v_call: TRBV5-1
cdr3_aa: ASSSHTNYEQY

j_call: TRBJ2-1
clone_size: many
v_call: TRBV10-2
cdr3_aa: ASSGDNEQF

j_call: TRBJ2-1
clone_size: many
v_call: TRBV7-8
cdr3_aa: ATAPSGGSYNEQF

j_call: TRBJ2-7
clone_size: NA
v_call: TRBV4-2
cdr3_aa: ASSQDQGDTYEQY

j_call: TRBJ2-1
clone_size: many
v_call: TRBV7-7
cdr3_aa: ASSQGTGGGEQF

j_call: TRBJ1-1
clone_size: many
v_call: TRBV19
cdr3_aa: ASSISRTGATEAF

j_call: TRBJ2-7
clone_size: many
v_call: TRBV30
cdr3_aa: AWSVKYGRYEQY

j_call: TRBJ2-7
clone_size: few
v_call: TRBV9
cdr3_aa: ASSVGDRTYEQY

j_call: TRBJ2-4
clone_size: many
v_call: TRBV4-1
cdr3_aa: ASSPRTGPSGPNIQY

j_call: TRBJ2-1
clone_size: many
v_call: TRBV7-9
cdr3_aa: ASSTTSGLGNEQF

j_call: TRBJ2-1
clone_size: many
v_call: TRBV14
cdr3_aa: ASSQGQGNGQF

j_call: TRBJ1-5
clone_size: many
v_call: TRBV2
cdr3_aa: ASSFGRNSNQPQH

j_call: TRBJ1-5
clone_size: many
v_call: TRBV5-5
cdr3_aa: ASSLARASNQPQH

j_call: TRBJ2-1
clone_size: many
v_call: TRBV7-9
cdr3_aa: ASRLAGDYNEQF

j_call: TRBJ1-6
clone_size: many
v_call: TRBV9
cdr3_aa: ASSLRDRASYNSPLH

j_call: TRBJ2-2
clone_size: NA
v_call: TRBV7-6
cdr3_aa: ASSSRQSTNTGELF

j_call: TRBJ1-1
clone_size: many
v_call: TRBV20-1
cdr3_aa: NTRQGVVMNTEAF

j_call: TRBJ1-1
clone_size: NA
v_call: TRBV7-9
cdr3_aa: ASSGPPRGTEAF

j_call: TRBJ2-7
clone_size: NA
v_call: TRBV28
cdr3_aa: ASSIPRDSEQY

j_call: TRBJ2-5
clone_size: many
v_call: TRBV20-1
cdr3_aa: SARVASQETQY

j_call: TRBJ2-4
clone_size: NA
v_call: TRBV7-9
cdr3_aa: ASSSRLAGDENIQY

j_call: TRBJ1-2
clone_size: many
v_call: TRBV7-9
cdr3_aa: ASSPRDGNNWNYGYT

j_call: TRBJ1-6
clone_size: many
v_call: TRBV10-2
cdr3_aa: ASMDGYNSPLH

j_call: TRBJ1-1
clone_size: many
v_call: TRBV7-9
cdr3_aa: ASSPEGEAF

j_call: TRBJ2-7
clone_size: many
v_call: TRBV27
cdr3_aa: ASSPEPGHYEQY

j_call: TRBJ2-6
clone_size: NA
v_call: TRBV4-3
cdr3_aa: ASSHRAGGSGANVLT

j_call: TRBJ2-2
clone_size: few
v_call: TRBV12-3/TRBV12-4
cdr3_aa: ASRNLGQGVSGELF

j_call: TRBJ2-3
clone_size: many
v_call: TRBV7-9
cdr3_aa: ASSLRLAGPSTDTQY

j_call: TRBJ1-2
clone_size: many
v_call: TRBV7-9
cdr3_aa: ASSLDPAGSHYGYT